The TCR beta chain described here comes from a study of cytomegalovirus exposure and HLA in healthy donors. PCR employed 60 Vbeta and 13 Jbeta primers. In the study's own analysis: Around 11 million of tens of millions of unique TCR beta chains were shared, per a later count. The assay was immunoSEQ multiplex PCR, and TCRdb's table has in-frame clones only and misses some. That table is the source of V, J and clone size, and D and trimming were worked out from the DNA. This sample has 150,000 to 180,000 clones, with over 65% found just once. This CDR3 has 17 amino acids. Unmatched junction bases numbered 9, after V lost 3 bases and J lost 2 bases. Germline lookup yields CDR1 GTSNPN and CDR2 SVGIG (reference sequence).

The rearrangement joins TRBV30 to TRBJ2-1; 11 bases line up with TRBD2. The sample comprised PBMCs. This clonotype originated in a woman between 40 and 50 years old in good health and CMV-seronegative. Here the CDR3 reads CAWSQTTSGSTYNEQFF. The DNA for the CDR3 is TGTGCCTGGAGCCAAACAACTAGCGGGAGTACCTACAATGAGCAGTTCTTC.